Listed below are T cell receptor beta chains from one sample, sequenced in a study of cytomegalovirus exposure and HLA in healthy donors. The assay was immunoSEQ multiplex PCR, and TCRdb's table has in-frame clones only and misses some. The table includes some 150,000 clones, around 80% detected once. Sequenced input: PBMCs. The receptors were gathered from a man aged 18 to 30 in good health and CMV-seropositive. Each CDR3 is given with its conserved first and last residue. D genes are given only for firm matches. Only some rows state a clone size, as once, few, many or a class for expanded clones.

TRBJ1-6 NA TRBV2 NA CASTQEGGNSPLHF TGTGCCAGCACACAGGAAGGTGGGAATTCACCCCTCCACTTT
TRBJ1-4 medium-sized TRBV7-9 TRBD1 CASSSLGQGAQVVNEKLFF TGTGCCAGCAGCTCGTTGGGACAGGGGGCGCAAGTAGTCAATGAAAAACTGTTTTTT
TRBJ2-3 NA TRBV5-4 TRBD2 CASSQGLAATDTQYF TGTGCCAGCAGCCAAGGACTAGCGGCCACAGATACGCAGTATTTT
TRBJ2-3 NA TRBV7-9 NA CASRPLQAFSDTQYF TGTGCCAGCAGACCACTGCAGGCATTTTCAGATACGCAGTATTTT
TRBJ2-7 NA TRBV19 NA CASSTPLGSDFYEQYF TGTGCCAGTAGTACCCCACTCGGGAGTGATTTCTACGAGCAGTACTTC
TRBJ2-2 NA TRBV5-1 TRBD2 CASNSAWGGDTGELFF TGCGCCAGCAACTCAGCTTGGGGGGGAGACACCGGGGAGCTGTTTTTT
TRBJ2-7 NA TRBV6-1 NA CASSTGPGPYEQYF TGTGCCAGCAGTACAGGTCCAGGACCTTACGAGCAGTACTTC
TRBJ1-1 NA TRBV18 TRBD1 CASSTGVGTEAFF TGTGCCAGCTCAACAGGGGTCGGGACTGAAGCTTTCTTT
TRBJ2-3 NA TRBV7-2 TRBD2 CASSQRGGGTDTQYF TGTGCCAGCAGTCAGCGCGGGGGTGGAACAGATACGCAGTATTTT
TRBJ1-2 NA TRBV7-9 TRBD1 CASSLGGTGGGYTF TGTGCCAGCAGCTTAGGTGGGACAGGAGGCGGCTACACCTTC
TRBJ2-3 NA TRBV2 NA CASSPSYTDTQYF TGTGCCAGCAGTCCGAGTTACACAGATACGCAGTATTTT
TRBJ1-5 NA TRBV5-5 TRBD1 CASSHSDREGALKPQHF TGTGCCAGCAGCCATAGCGACAGGGAAGGGGCGCTGAAGCCCCAGCATTTT
TRBJ2-1 NA TRBV9 TRBD2 CASSVTSGGTYNEQFF TGTGCCAGCAGCGTAACTAGCGGGGGGACTTACAATGAGCAGTTCTTC
TRBJ1-6 NA TRBV25-1 NA CASRRGTPNSPLHF TGTGCCAGCCGACGCGGGACCCCTAATTCACCCCTCCACTTT